A selection of T cell receptor beta chains follows, all from one sample in a study of blood T cell repertoires in COVID-19. Profiling relied on immunoSEQ multiplex PCR, and the TCRdb table lists in-frame clones only, not all of them. The repertoire has some 250,000 clones, 75% to 90% of them found once; the top ten carry approximately 2%. The sample consisted of peripheral blood. These receptors were taken from a man younger than 45 with active or convalescent COVID-19. Both conserved end residues are part of each CDR3. A D gene is named only where the DNA matches it firmly. Part of the rows lack a size; the others show once, few, many or a class for expanded clones.

>TRBV7-3|TRBJ1-6|NA|TRBD1
TGTGCCAGCAGCTTATTCGGTGGGACAGGGAGGTCCTATAATTCACCCCTCCACTTT
CASSLFGGTGRSYNSPLHF
>TRBV2|TRBJ1-2|NA|NA
TGTGCCAGCAGTGGGGGGGGGCCTGACTATGGCTACACCTTC
CASSGGGPDYGYTF
>TRBV5-5|TRBJ1-1|NA|NA
TGTGCCAGCAGCTTGTTGCCAGAAATGAACACTGAAGCTTTCTTT
CASSLLPEMNTEAFF
>TRBV6-1|TRBJ1-1|NA|NA
TGTGCCAGCAGTGAACCGCTGGGGGGGGCCTGGACTGAAGCTTTCTTT
CASSEPLGGAWTEAFF
>TRBV5-1|TRBJ2-3|NA|TRBD2
TGCGCCAGCAGCGTGGGACTACGAACCACAGATACGCAGTATTTT
CASSVGLRTTDTQYF
>TRBV5-6|TRBJ2-1|NA|NA
TGTGCCAGCAGCTTGGCCTGGGGGGTCTACAATGAGCAGTTCTTC
CASSLAWGVYNEQFF
>TRBV5-1|TRBJ2-7|NA|NA
TGCGCCAGCAGCTTGGAGGGGCGAGTTAAGAACGAGCAGTACTTC
CASSLEGRVKNEQYF
>TRBV25-1|TRBJ1-1|NA|TRBD1
TGTGCCAGCAGTGAACCCGGCAGGGGGCGGACTGAAGCTTTCTTT
CASSEPGRGRTEAFF
>TRBV11-2|TRBJ2-7|once|NA
TGTGCCAGCAGCTTATATGAGGGCTTCTCCTACGAGCAGTACTTC
CASSLYEGFSYEQYF
>TRBV6-6|TRBJ2-7|once|TRBD2
TGTGCCAGCAGTTACGGGGGGGGGAAATACGAGCAGTACTTC
CASSYGGGKYEQYF
>TRBV9|TRBJ1-2|NA|NA
TGTGCCAGCAGCGAGAGGTCATCCCAGGGAAGCTATGGCTACACCTTC
CASSERSSQGSYGYTF
>TRBV6-2/TRBV6-3|TRBJ1-1|NA|TRBD1
TGTGCCAGCAGTTGGACAGGTGAGCACACTGAAGCTTTCTTT
CASSWTGEHTEAFF
>TRBV7-9|TRBJ2-1|NA|TRBD2
TGTGCCAGCAGCCCCTTTAGCGGGGGGATTGTTGAGCAGTTCTTC
CASSPFSGGIVEQFF
>TRBV6-2/TRBV6-3|TRBJ2-1|NA|NA
TGTGCCAGCAGCCTGCCGGGACTTTCAGACAATGAGCAGTTCTTC
CASSLPGLSDNEQFF
>TRBV9|TRBJ2-7|few|NA
TGTGCCAGCAGCGCCTCGGGGTTTCCCTACGAGCAGTACTTC
CASSASGFPYEQYF
>TRBV3-1/TRBV3-2|TRBJ2-4|NA|TRBD1
TGTGCCAGCAGCCAAGGGGGACAGGGAATTCCCATGGCCAAAAACATTCAGTACTTC
CASSQGGQGIPMAKNIQYF
>TRBV19|TRBJ1-4|NA|TRBD1
TGTGCCAGTAGTCACGGACAGGGCAGTGAAAAACTGTTTTTT
CASSHGQGSEKLFF
>TRBV6-5|TRBJ2-7|once|TRBD1
TGTGCCAGCAGCTTTACCGGGACAGGCTCCTACGAGCAGTACTTC
CASSFTGTGSYEQYF
>TRBV7-8|TRBJ2-7|NA|NA
TGTGCCAGCAGCTCCAGGGACAGCCTCCGGGGGAACGAGCAGTACTTC
CASSSRDSLRGNEQYF
>TRBV30|TRBJ1-5|NA|NA
TGTGCCTGGAGTGTACGTGGGGGGGGTCAGCCCCAGCATTTT
CAWSVRGGGQPQHF
>TRBV15|TRBJ1-2|NA|TRBD1
TGTGCCACCAGAAGGGACAGGGCGACCTATGGCTACACCTTC
CATRRDRATYGYTF
>TRBV15|TRBJ2-7|NA|TRBD1
TGTGCCACCAGCAGCCGGGACAGGGGTTACGAGCAGTACTTC
CATSSRDRGYEQYF
>TRBV4-1|TRBJ1-5|few|NA
TGCGCCAGCAGCCATAACCAGGGGAGAAGTCAGCCCCAGCATTTT
CASSHNQGRSQPQHF
>TRBV2|TRBJ2-7|NA|TRBD2
TGTGCCAGAGGGACTAGCGGGTCCTACGAGCAGTACTTC
CARGTSGSYEQYF
>TRBV19|TRBJ1-1|NA|NA
TGTGCCAGTACCCGAGAGGGAGACAGGATACGTCGGAAGCAAGCTTTCTTT
CASTREGDRIRRKQAFF
>TRBV6-5|TRBJ2-7|NA|TRBD1
TGTGCCAGCAGGGCACACTTTGGACAGGGTGACGAGCAGTACTTC
CASRAHFGQGDEQYF
>TRBV13|TRBJ2-7|NA|NA
TGTGCCAGCAGCCCGTTCTACGAGCAGTACTTC
CASSPFYEQYF
>TRBV13|TRBJ2-5|NA|NA
TGTGCCAGCAGCTACGTCGGAGGAGGGCACCAAGAGACCCAGTACTTC
CASSYVGGGHQETQYF
>TRBV5-8|TRBJ1-4|NA|NA
TGTGCCAGCAACATGCGTGGGGCCGGGGAAAAACTGTTTTTT
CASNMRGAGEKLFF
>TRBV13|TRBJ2-3|NA|TRBD2
TGTGCCAGCAGCGCACCCATATTAGCGGGGGCCCCCCTTAATCAGTGGGACACAGATACGCAGTATTTT
CASSAPILAGAPLNQWDTDTQYF
>TRBV10-1|TRBJ2-2|NA|TRBD2
TGCGCCAGCAGTGAGTGGACTAGCGGCAACACCGGGGAGCTGTTTTTT
CASSEWTSGNTGELFF
>TRBV5-1|TRBJ1-6|NA|NA
TGCGCCAGCAGCTTGTCATCGGCCAGGGGTGAATCACCCCTCCACTTT
CASSLSSARGESPLHF
>TRBV7-2|TRBJ2-3|NA|TRBD2
TGTGCCAGCAGCTCGGGGGGGGACGTACCAACAGATACGCAGTATTTT
CASSSGGDVPTDTQYF
>TRBV4-2|TRBJ1-6|NA|TRBD1
TGTGCCAGCAGCCAAGGTGGACAGGGAAGGGGTTCACCCCTCCACTTT
CASSQGGQGRGSPLHF
>TRBV5-6|TRBJ2-7|NA|NA
TGTGCCAGCAGCTGGGGAGGGGGTCCCGAGCAGTACTTC
CASSWGGGPEQYF
>TRBV6-6|TRBJ1-1|few|TRBD1
TGTGCCAGCAGTCCGGGACAGGGAGTACTGATGAACACTGAAGCTTTCTTT
CASSPGQGVLMNTEAFF
>TRBV19|TRBJ2-5|NA|TRBD1
TGTGCCAGTAGTATAGGTAACGTTAGGACAGGGGGACAAGAGACCCAGTACTTC
CASSIGNVRTGGQETQYF
>TRBV2|TRBJ2-1|NA|TRBD2
TGTGCCAGCAGTCTTAGGACTAGCGCCGTTGAGCAGTTCTTC
CASSLRTSAVEQFF
>TRBV6-6|TRBJ1-2|NA|NA
TGTGCCAGCAGTTACGGGCAGGGGTGGGGCTACACCTTC
CASSYGQGWGYTF
>TRBV5-4|TRBJ1-1|NA|NA
TGTGCCAGCAGCTTGCCAGGTGTCTTTGAAGCTTTCTTT
CASSLPGVFEAFF
>TRBV19|TRBJ2-3|NA|TRBD2
TGTGCCAGTAGTATAGATCTCATAGCGGGGAGCACCACAGATACGCAGTATTTT
CASSIDLIAGSTTDTQYF
>TRBV1|TRBJ2-3|NA|NA
TGCACCAGCAGCCAAGATGGGCCGCAGGGTAGCACAGATACGCAGTATTTT
CTSSQDGPQGSTDTQYF
>TRBV5-6|TRBJ1-2|NA|NA
TGTGCCAGCAGCTTGGTGGAAACAGTGAACTATGGCTACACCTTC
CASSLVETVNYGYTF
>TRBV10-3|TRBJ2-7|NA|NA
TGTGCCATCAGTGAAAGTGGAGAGGGGGTCGAGCAGTACTTC
CAISESGEGVEQYF
>TRBV12-3/TRBV12-4|TRBJ1-1|NA|NA
TGTGCCAGCACCCTGACAGGTTATGAAGCTTTCTTT
CASTLTGYEAFF
>TRBV9|TRBJ2-5|NA|TRBD1
TGTGCCAGCAGCGTAGGACAGGGTGGCCAAGAGACCCAGTACTTC
CASSVGQGGQETQYF
>TRBV7-9|TRBJ2-7|NA|NA
TGTGCCACACGAGGGGGGGCCTACGAGCAGTACTTC
CATRGGAYEQYF
>TRBV14|TRBJ1-4|NA|NA
TGTGCCAGCAGCCAACCGACTGCCTATTATGAAAAACTGTTTTTT
CASSQPTAYYEKLFF
>TRBV19|TRBJ1-1|NA|NA
TGTGCCAGTAGTGAGATTGGAGGGATGAACACTGAAGCTTTCTTT
CASSEIGGMNTEAFF
>TRBV18|TRBJ1-2|NA|TRBD1
TGTGCCAGCTCACAGGGGACAGGGATCTATGGCTACACCTTC
CASSQGTGIYGYTF
>TRBV7-9|TRBJ2-2|NA|TRBD1
TGTGCCAGCAGCAAACAGGGGACCGGGGAGCTGTTTTTT
CASSKQGTGELFF
>TRBV9|TRBJ1-1|NA|TRBD1
TGTGCCAGCAGCGGGACAGGGCCCAACACTGAAGCTTTCTTT
CASSGTGPNTEAFF
>TRBV5-4|TRBJ1-4|NA|TRBD1
TGTGCCAGCAGCGGCGGGACAGGACGAAATGAAAAACTGTTTTTT
CASSGGTGRNEKLFF
>TRBV2|TRBJ2-6|few|NA
TGTGCCAGCAGCCGGACGGGAAACTCTGGGGCCAACGTCCTGACTTTC
CASSRTGNSGANVLTF
>TRBV6-5|TRBJ2-1|NA|NA
TGTGCCAGCAGTTGGACGGGGAATGAGCAGTTCTTC
CASSWTGNEQFF
>TRBV5-1|TRBJ1-1|NA|NA
TGCGCCAGCAGCGATACATACCGCTTGAACACTGAAGCTTTCTTT
CASSDTYRLNTEAFF